Each of the 25 T cell receptor beta chains below was sequenced from the same sample in a study of vaccination and CD4 T cells after COVID-19. Sequencing of the DNA from cultured CD4+ T cells was carried out with the Oncomine TCR Beta short-read assay. TCRdb analysed the PCR reads with MiXCR anew, one entry per CDR3 protein. The table includes some 21,000 distinct CDR3 sequences, 46% detected once. Their target antigens are unknown. Time point reported: late sampling 161 to 241 days after vaccination in a few convalescent patients. Treatment reported: roughly 11-day PBMC culture with coronavirus spike peptide pools or control peptides (ViraFEST assay). The sequenced sample was CD4+ T cells from blood, cultured in vitro, obtained about 7 months after SARS-CoV-2 vaccination. The receptors shown here come from a human donor who had recovered from COVID-19.

By share, this clonotype counts as medium-sized (0.01 to 0.1%). In DNA, the CDR3 is TGTGCCAGCAGCTTAGACAGCGCCTATAATTCACCCCTCCACTTT. The encoded protein is CASSLDSAYNSPLHF. The V and J genes are TRBV7-6 and TRBJ1-6; D is uncertain. The germline gives CDR1 SGHVS, CDR2 FNYEAQ. Trimming cost V 1 base and J 2 bases, with 6 bases left between them. The CDR3 covers 15 residues.

The chain has TRBV24-1 and TRBJ1-5; D is possibly TRBD1 (5 bases). CDR1 and CDR2 (germline): KGHDR, SFDVKD. V lost 4 bases and J lost 7, with 16 bases in between. The CDR3 contains 15 residues. The CDR3 is CATSDPGTPGQPQHF. The CDR3 DNA sequence: TGTGCCACCAGTGACCCCGGGACCCCTGGCCAGCCCCAGCATTTT.

The rearrangement links TRBV19 to TRBJ1-5; 11 nucleotides line up with TRBD1. This CDR3 is 15 amino acids long. Germline values: CDR1 LNHDA, CDR2 SQIVND (reference sequence). J lost 5 bases, V lost 6 bases, and 6 bases had no gene match. CDR3 loop: CASSPAGQGDQPQHF. The CDR3 bases are TGTGCCAGTAGCCCCGCGGGACAGGGGGATCAGCCCCAGCATTTT.

The chain uses TRBV5-1 and TRBJ2-5, with D tentatively TRBD1 (5 bases). V was cut by 4 bases and J by 5 bases, with 21 bases left in between. This CDR3 has 16 amino acids. Germline loops: CDR1 SGHRS, CDR2 YFSETQ. The CDR3 sequence: CASSPITALGAETQYF. The CDR3 DNA follows: TGCGCCAGCAGCCCTATCACGGCGCTAGGGGCGGAGACCCAGTACTTC.

V is TRBV7-2 and J is TRBJ1-5; D possibly corresponds to TRBD1 (6 bases). The CDR3 has 15 amino acids. Germline V gene sequence: CDR1 SGHTA, CDR2 FQGNSA. The V and J ends lost 1 base and 2 bases respectively, with 9 bases between them. The CDR3 nucleotides read TGTGCCAGCAGCTTAGTATGGACAGGCAATCAGCCCCAGCATTTT. It yields the protein CASSLVWTGNQPQHF.

This clonotype appeared a few times. The rearrangement joins TRBV10-3 to TRBJ1-1, with D hard to call. The V end was cut by 7 bases, the J end by 1 base, with 10 bases between. The CDR3 length is 13 residues. In germline, CDR1 is ENHRY, CDR2 SYGVKD. The CDR3: CAITKTENTEAFF. The CDR3 bases are TGTGCCATCACCAAGACGGAGAACACTGAAGCTTTCTTT.

On this clonotype itself: The junction does not match germline at one end; this may be a read error. V and J are TRBV7-7 and TRBJ2-5; D is possibly TRBD1 or TRBD2 (6 bases each). Germline CDR1 reads SSHAT; CDR2 reads FNYEAQ (reference sequence). This CDR3 region has 14 residues. For the CDR3, the DNA is TGTGCTAGCAGCTTACAACCGGGGGCGGAGACCCAGTACTTC. Its protein product is CASSLQPGAETQYF. Using reference TRBV7-7 and TRBJ2-5 for the parts outside the CDR3, the full variable domain is GAGVSQSPRYKVTKRGQDVTLRCDPISSHATLYWYQQALGQGPEFLTYFNYEAQPDKSGLPSDRFSAERPEGSISTLTIQRTEQRDSAMYRCASSLQPGAETQYFGPGTRLLVL.

The gene calls are TRBV20-1 and TRBJ2-3; D perhaps matches TRBD2 (6 bases). Germline V gene lookup returns CDR1 DFQATT and CDR2 SNEGSKA (reference sequence). Trimming cost V 4 bases and J 10 bases, with 12 bases left between them. The CDR3 loop spans 11 amino acids. The CDR3 nucleotides are TGCAGTGCTACGGACTGGAGGGCGCAGTATTTT. Its translation is CSATDWRAQYF.

The J gene is TRBJ1-2, the V gene TRBV20-1; possible D gene TRBD1, 5 bases. This CDR3 region has 12 residues. Germline values: CDR1 DFQATT, CDR2 SNEGSKA (reference sequence). The CDR3, as DNA: TGCAGGGCGGGGGGAGGGGACTATGGCTACACCTTC. This sequence encodes CRAGGGDYGYTF.

This clonotype showed up just a few times. The V gene is TRBV7-2, the J gene TRBJ2-7; 10 positions agree with TRBD2. V lost 2 bases to trimming and J lost 9 bases; unmatched junction nucleotides: 4. CDR1 and CDR2 from the germline V gene are SGHTA and FQGNSA. The CDR3 is made up of 13 amino acids. CDR3 in amino acids: CASSLLAGVGQYF. In DNA, the CDR3 is TGTGCCAGCAGCTTACTAGCGGGAGTAGGGCAGTACTTC.

CDR3 nucleotide sequence: TGTGCCAGCAGCAGGGGTAGGGAGACCCAGTACTTC. It is translated as CASSRGRETQYF. V gene TRBV7-2 combines with J gene TRBJ2-5; maybe TRBD1 (5 bases). The germline V and J ends were trimmed by 5 bases and 5 bases, with 9 bases remaining between them. Germline-derived CDR1 and CDR2 are SGHTA and FQGNSA. CDR3 length equals 12 residues.

The table lists this clonotype with a few counts. The chain couples TRBV11-2 to TRBJ2-1; no clear D gene. The closer fit of TRBJ2-7 to the DNA end suggests the J call may be wrong. Germline assignment: CDR1 SGHAT and CDR2 FQNNGV. The CDR3 is 14 amino acids. CDR3 in amino acids: CASSFGMVAREQYF. The CDR3 bases are TGTGCCAGCAGCTTTGGGATGGTCGCGCGTGAGCAGTACTTC.

The CDR3 reads CASSERQGAQTQYF. CDR3 nucleotide sequence: TGTGCCAGCAGTGAACGACAGGGGGCCCAAACGCAGTATTTT. The V gene is TRBV6-1, the J gene TRBJ2-3; 10 nucleotides match TRBD1. In germline, CDR1 is MNHNS, CDR2 SASEGT. The CDR3 totals 14 residues. After removal of 2 bases from V and 9 bases from J, the junction contained 5 bases not matched to a gene.

This clonotype has a handful of counts. The chain links TRBV10-2 to TRBJ1-5, with D maybe TRBD1 (5 bases). Germline CDR1 and CDR2: WSHSY and SAAADI. This CDR3 region has 14 residues. With 3 bases removed from V and 1 base from J, the gap between germline ends came to 7 bases. CDR3 protein: CASSDRASNQPQHF. CDR3 sequence (DNA): TGCGCCAGCAGTGACAGGGCAAGCAATCAGCCCCAGCATTTT.

V gene TRBV2 combines with J gene TRBJ1-5; TRBD1 agrees at 7 bases. V lost 7 bases and J lost 0; bases outside the gene matches: 3. Germline V gene data show CDR1 as SNHLY and CDR2 as FYNNEI. The CDR3 contains 14 residues. The CDR3 sequence is CASKGAYSNQPQHF. The CDR3 DNA is TGTGCCAGCAAGGGGGCATATAGCAATCAGCCCCAGCATTTT.

The genes are TRBV7-2 and TRBJ2-7; 8 bases align to TRBD2. Germline trimming cut 4 bases from V and 5 bases from J; bases unmatched to any gene: 13. The length of the CDR3 is 16 residues. Looked up from germline, CDR1 is SGHTA and CDR2 is FQGNSA. CDR3 in DNA: TGTGCCAGCAGCTCACAACCTTTTAGCGGGATCCACGAGCAGTACTTC. It encodes CASSSQPFSGIHEQYF.

This clonotype is large (0.1 to 1%) by share. The rearrangement joins TRBV7-2 to TRBJ2-2; D gene ambiguous. Germline V CDR1 and CDR2: SGHTA, FQGNSA. This CDR3 is built from 13 residues. The V gene lost 5 bases and the J gene lost 8 bases, with 12 bases spanning the gap. CDR3 in amino acids: CASSLLVTGELFF. Here the CDR3 DNA reads TGTGCCAGCAGCCTTCTAGTGACTGGGGAGCTGTTTTTT.

In the case of this clonotype: The junction differs from germline at one of its ends, possibly a read error. The chain joins TRBV7-2 to TRBJ2-7; 9 nucleotides agree with TRBD1. The CDR3 sequence is 15 residues long. CDR1 and CDR2 (germline): SGHTA, FQGNSA. CDR3 in DNA: TGCGCCAGCAGCCAAGCTGCGGGACAGGGACGCGAGCAGTACTTC. It is translated as CASSQAAGQGREQYF.

The chain is built from TRBV11-3 and TRBJ1-6; tentative D call: TRBD1 (5 bases). The germline V gene has CDR1 SGHNT and CDR2 YENEEA. The germline V and J ends were trimmed by 3 bases and 7 bases, with 10 bases remaining between them. The CDR3 is 14 amino acids. CDR3 DNA: TGTGCCAGCAGCTTCCGAACAGGAAATTCACCCCTCCACTTT. Its translation is CASSFRTGNSPLHF.

This clonotype was seen only a few times. This chain joins TRBV6-1 and TRBJ1-2, with TRBD1 identical over 7 bases. The V gene's germline CDR1 is MNHNS and CDR2 SASEGT. The CDR3 contains 15 residues. Losses at the gene ends were 2 bases for V and 4 bases for J; bases not matched to a gene: 7. The CDR3 protein is CASSERRQGGYGYTF. DNA for the CDR3: TGTGCCAGCAGTGAAAGGCGGCAGGGGGGCTATGGCTACACCTTC.

This chain links TRBV5-5 with TRBJ2-5; no reliable D call. CDR1 SGHKS and CDR2 YYEKEE come from the germline V gene (reference sequence). The CDR3 has 13 residues. Deletions cut 4 bases from V and 0 bases from J, with 7 bases between. CDR3 nucleotides: TGTGCCAGCAGCCCCGGATACCAAGAGACCCAGTACTTC. Protein product: CASSPGYQETQYF. The full variable domain, with the rest looked up from reference TRBV5-5 and TRBJ2-5, is DAGVTQSPTHLIKTRGQQVTLRCSPISGHKSVSWYQQVLGQGPQFIFQYYEKEERGRGNFPDRFSARQFPNYSSELNVNALLLGDSALYLCASSPGYQETQYFGPGTRLLVL.

The chain couples TRBV4-2 to TRBJ2-2; possible D gene TRBD1, 6 bases. The V end lost 4 bases, the J end lost 2 bases, and 17 bases lay between the germline ends. CDR1 and CDR2 (germline): LGHNA, YNFKEQ. CDR3 length: 17 amino acids. The CDR3 protein is CASSPLAGVGNTGELFF. The DNA of the CDR3 is TGTGCCAGCAGCCCCTTAGCAGGGGTCGGAAACACCGGGGAGCTGTTTTTT.

The chain couples TRBV28 to TRBJ2-5, with a tentative D call TRBD1 (6 bases). This CDR3 has 15 residues. Trimming stripped 5 bases from V and 5 bases from J, with 18 bases between. Germline-derived CDR1 and CDR2 are MDHEN and SYDVKM. This CDR3 is CASSKASQGPETQYF. The CDR3 DNA reads TGTGCCAGCAGTAAAGCCAGCCAGGGGCCGGAGACCCAGTACTTC.

This clonotype occurred a few times. V gene TRBV15 combines with J gene TRBJ1-6; D is uncertain. Germline V lookup: CDR1 LNHNV, CDR2 YYDKDF (reference sequence). The CDR3 consists of 16 residues. The V end was cut by 1 base, the J end by 0 bases, with 7 bases between. CDR3 sequence: CATSRGESSYNSPLHF. The CDR3, as DNA: TGTGCCACCAGCAGAGGAGAGAGCTCCTATAATTCACCCCTCCACTTT.

This chain joins TRBV20-1 and TRBJ2-1; D possibly uses TRBD1 or TRBD2 (6 bases each). The CDR3 is 15 amino acids. CDR1 and CDR2 from the germline V gene are DFQATT and SNEGSKA (reference sequence). Trimming took 0 bases from V and 3 from J, leaving 12 bases between them. The CDR3 spells CSARDRGANYNEQFF. The CDR3 DNA reads as TGCAGTGCTAGAGATAGGGGGGCGAACTACAATGAGCAGTTCTTC.